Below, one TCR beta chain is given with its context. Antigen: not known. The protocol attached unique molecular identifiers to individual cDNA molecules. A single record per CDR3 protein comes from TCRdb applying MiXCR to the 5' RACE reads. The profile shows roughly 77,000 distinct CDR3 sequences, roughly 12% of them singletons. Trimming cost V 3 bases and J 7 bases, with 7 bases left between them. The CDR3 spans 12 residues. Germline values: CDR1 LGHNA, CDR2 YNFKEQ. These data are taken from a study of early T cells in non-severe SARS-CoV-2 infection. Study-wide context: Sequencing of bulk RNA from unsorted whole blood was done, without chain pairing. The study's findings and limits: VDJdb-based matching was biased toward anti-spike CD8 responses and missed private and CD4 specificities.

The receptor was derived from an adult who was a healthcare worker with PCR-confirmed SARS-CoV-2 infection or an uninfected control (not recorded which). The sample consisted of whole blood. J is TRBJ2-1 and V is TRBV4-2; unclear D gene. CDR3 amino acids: CASSQAWNEQFF. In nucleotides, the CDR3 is TGTGCCAGCAGCCAGGCCTGGAATGAGCAGTTCTTC.